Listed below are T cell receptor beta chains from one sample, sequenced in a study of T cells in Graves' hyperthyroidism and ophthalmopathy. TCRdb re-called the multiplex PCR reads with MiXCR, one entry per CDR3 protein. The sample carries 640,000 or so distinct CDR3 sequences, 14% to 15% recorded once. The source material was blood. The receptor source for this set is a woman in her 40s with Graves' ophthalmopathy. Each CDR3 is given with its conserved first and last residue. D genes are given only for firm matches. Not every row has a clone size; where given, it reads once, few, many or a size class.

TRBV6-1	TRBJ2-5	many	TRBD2	TGTGCCAGCAGGGGACTAGCGGGACACCAAGAGACCCAGTACTTC	CASRGLAGHQETQYF
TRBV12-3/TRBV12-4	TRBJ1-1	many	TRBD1	TGTGCCAGCAGTGCGGGACAGGGTTTCCCCACTGAAGCTTTCTTT	CASSAGQGFPTEAFF
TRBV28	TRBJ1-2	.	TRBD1	TGTGCCAGCAGTTCAGGGGGCCAGGACCTATTCTATGGCTACACCTTC	CASSSGGQDLFYGYTF
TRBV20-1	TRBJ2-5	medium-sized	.	TGCAGTGCTACCAAACCGGGAGAGGAGACCCAGTACTTC	CSATKPGEETQYF
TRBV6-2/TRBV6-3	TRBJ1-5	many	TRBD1	TGTGCCAGCAGTTACTTAGGGACAGGGAGGACCGGCAATCAGCCCCAGCATTTT	CASSYLGTGRTGNQPQHF
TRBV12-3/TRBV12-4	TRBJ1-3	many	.	TGTGCCAGCAGTTTTGATGCAGGCTCTGGAAACACCATATATTTT	CASSFDAGSGNTIYF
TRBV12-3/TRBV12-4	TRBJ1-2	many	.	TGTGCCAGCAGTTTACGACAGGCTCACGGCTACACCTTC	CASSLRQAHGYTF
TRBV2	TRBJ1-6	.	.	TGTGCCAGCAGTGACAAGAGCTCCTATAATTCACCCCTCCACTTT	CASSDKSSYNSPLHF
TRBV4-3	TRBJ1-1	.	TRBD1	TGCGCCAGCAGCCCTACCCTGACAGGGACAAGAGCTGAAGCTTTCTTT	CASSPTLTGTRAEAFF
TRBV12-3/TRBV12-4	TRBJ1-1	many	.	TGTGCCAGCAGGCAGACCGTAAACACTGAAGCTTTCTTT	CASRQTVNTEAFF
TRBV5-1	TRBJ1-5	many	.	TGCGCCAGCAGCTTGGGTGTGGAGGGCAATCAGCCCCAGCATTTT	CASSLGVEGNQPQHF
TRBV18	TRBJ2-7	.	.	TGTGCCAGCTCACCAAGGTGGTCACCCTACGAGCAGTACTTC	CASSPRWSPYEQYF
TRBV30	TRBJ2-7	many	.	TGTGCCTGGAATCGGTTAACGGGGAGTTACGAGCAGTACTTC	CAWNRLTGSYEQYF
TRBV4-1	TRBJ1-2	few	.	TGCGCCAGCAGCCAAGGCTGGATCTCCTTCCGGGGCTACACCTTC	CASSQGWISFRGYTF
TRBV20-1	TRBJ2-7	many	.	TGCAGTGCTAGGGACGAGACCTACGAGCAGTACTTC	CSARDETYEQYF
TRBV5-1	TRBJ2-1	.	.	TGCGCCAGCAGCTTGGGCGGGACGGGCAATGAGCAGTTCTTC	CASSLGGTGNEQFF
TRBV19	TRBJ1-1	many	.	TGTGCCAGTAGCCTGACACCGCTCACCTCGAACACTGAAGCTTTCTTT	CASSLTPLTSNTEAFF
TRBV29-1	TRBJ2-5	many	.	TGCAGCGTTGAACGCGGCAGGCAAGAGACCCAGTACTTC	CSVERGRQETQYF
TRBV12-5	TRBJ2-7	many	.	TGTGCTAGTGGCATCGGACGGGGCTACGAGCAGTACTTC	CASGIGRGYEQYF
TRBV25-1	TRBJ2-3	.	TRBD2	TGTGCCAGCAGTGAATATGGCGGGAGGGCCCACCAGTATTTT	CASSEYGGRAHQYF
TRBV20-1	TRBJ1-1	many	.	TGCAGTGCTCAACAGGCGCGTAATTTGAACACTGAAGCTTTCTTT	CSAQQARNLNTEAFF
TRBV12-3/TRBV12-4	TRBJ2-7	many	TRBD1	TGTGCCAGCAGTTTTGGGACAGGGCATTACGAGCAGTACTTC	CASSFGTGHYEQYF
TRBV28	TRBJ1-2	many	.	TGTGCCAGCAGTTCGGAGTGGACAGTTTTGTATGGCTACACCTTC	CASSSEWTVLYGYTF
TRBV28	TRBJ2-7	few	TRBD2	TGTGCCAGCAGAAGACTAGCGGGATTAGGGGAGCAGTACTTC	CASRRLAGLGEQYF
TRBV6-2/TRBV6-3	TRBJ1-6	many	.	TGTGCCAGCAGTCCTCCTAATTCACCCCTCCACTTT	CASSPPNSPLHF
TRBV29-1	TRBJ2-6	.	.	TGCAGCGTTCGGGGGGCTCTGGGGGCCAACGTCCTGACTTTC	CSVRGALGANVLTF
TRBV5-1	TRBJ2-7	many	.	TGCGCCAGCAGCATGAGGGGCCTTAGCTCCTACGAGCAGTACTTC	CASSMRGLSSYEQYF
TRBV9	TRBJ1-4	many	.	TGTGCCAGCAGCCCTCGAGTCCTTGGGGAAAAACTGTTTTTT	CASSPRVLGEKLFF
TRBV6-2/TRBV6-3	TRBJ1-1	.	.	TGTGCCAGCAGTCCTAAAATCGGGGCGCGAACTGAAGCTTTCTTT	CASSPKIGARTEAFF
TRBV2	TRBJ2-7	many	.	TGTGCCAGCAAGTGGTCTTGGGACACCTACGAGCAGTACTTC	CASKWSWDTYEQYF
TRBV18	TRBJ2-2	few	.	TGTGCCAGCTCACGACAGGATACGAACACCGGGGAGCTGTTTTTT	CASSRQDTNTGELFF
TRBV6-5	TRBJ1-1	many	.	TGTGCCAGCGATTCCCGACGGACTGAAGCTTTCTTT	CASDSRRTEAFF
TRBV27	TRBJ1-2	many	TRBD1	TGTGCCAGCAGTTTAAACCCCGCGACAGGGGTTGCCTATGGCTACACCTTC	CASSLNPATGVAYGYTF
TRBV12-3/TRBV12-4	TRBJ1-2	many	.	TGTGCCAGCAGTTCAGGACAGCCCAACTATGGCTACACCTTC	CASSSGQPNYGYTF
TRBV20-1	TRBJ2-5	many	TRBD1	TGCAGTGCTGCGGACAGGAGTGAGACCCAGTACTTC	CSAADRSETQYF
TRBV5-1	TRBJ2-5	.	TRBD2	TGCGCCAGCAGCTTGACCCCGGCGGGAGAAGAGACCCAGTACTTC	CASSLTPAGEETQYF
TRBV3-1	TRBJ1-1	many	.	TGTGCCAGCAGCCAAGGAGGGGGAAGCACTGAAGCTTTCTTT	CASSQGGGSTEAFF
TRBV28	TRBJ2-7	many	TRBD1	TGTGCCAGCCGCATGACAGGGGGCTACGAGCAGTACTTC	CASRMTGGYEQYF
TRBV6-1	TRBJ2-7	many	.	TGTGCCGCCGGGACGCTTGGGGTCTACGAGCAGTACTTC	CAAGTLGVYEQYF
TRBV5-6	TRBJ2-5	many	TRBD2	TGTGCCAGCAGCTTGGCCGGGGGGGCGGAGACCCAGTACTTC	CASSLAGGAETQYF
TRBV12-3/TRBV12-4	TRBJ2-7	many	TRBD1	TGTGCCAGCAGTTCCGAGAGGGGGCGGTACGAGCAGTACTTC	CASSSERGRYEQYF
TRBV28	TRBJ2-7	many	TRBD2	TGTGCCAGCAGTGATAGCGGGAGGGGTGAGCAGTACTTC	CASSDSGRGEQYF
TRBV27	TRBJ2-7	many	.	TGTGCCAGCAGTTTAGTTACTAGTCGCGAGCAGTACTTC	CASSLVTSREQYF
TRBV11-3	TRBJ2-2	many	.	TGTGCCAGCAGCACAACAGGGAGGGAGCTGTTTTTT	CASSTTGRELFF
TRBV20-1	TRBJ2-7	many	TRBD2	TGCAGTGCCACAAGCGGGAGGAGCTCCTACGAGCAGTACTTC	CSATSGRSSYEQYF
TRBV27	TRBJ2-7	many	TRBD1	TGTGCCAGCAGTTTGACAGGGTCGGGGGAGCAGTACTTC	CASSLTGSGEQYF
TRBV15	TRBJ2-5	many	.	TGTGCCACCAGCAGAGAGGTCCGTTCGGCAGGTCGGGAGACCCAGTACTTC	CATSREVRSAGRETQYF
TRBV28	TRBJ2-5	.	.	TGTGCCAGCGGTTTTCCGGCACTAGGCCAGGTGACCCAGTACTTC	CASGFPALGQVTQYF
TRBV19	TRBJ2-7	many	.	TGTGCCAGTAGTTCCGAGAACCGGCGTTATTCCGAGCAGTACTTC	CASSSENRRYSEQYF
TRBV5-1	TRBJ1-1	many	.	TGCGCCAGCAGCTTGGGGCATCTCAGCGGTGAAGCTTTCTTT	CASSLGHLSGEAFF
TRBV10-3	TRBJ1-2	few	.	TGTGCCATCAGTGAAGGACAAAGCTATGGCTACACCTTC	CAISEGQSYGYTF
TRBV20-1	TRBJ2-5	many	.	TGCAGTGCTAGGGACTTCCAAGAGACCCAGTACTTC	CSARDFQETQYF
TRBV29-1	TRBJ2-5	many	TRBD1	TGCAGCGTCGTACAGGGGGCCCAAGAGACCCAGTACTTC	CSVVQGAQETQYF
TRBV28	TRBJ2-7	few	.	TGTGCCAGCAGCTCGGGGTTAGGACCGGAGTACTTC	CASSSGLGPEYF
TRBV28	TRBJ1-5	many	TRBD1	TGTGCCAGCAGTTTATTGACAGGGGGCGGGAATCAGCCCCAGCATTTT	CASSLLTGGGNQPQHF